These 31 T cell receptor beta chains were sequenced from one sample in a study of cytomegalovirus exposure and HLA in healthy donors (TCRdb year 2017). Libraries came from the immunoSEQ multiplex PCR assay. The multiplex PCR relied on a mix of 60 forward primers for TCR Vbeta segments and 13 reverse primers for TCR Jbeta segments. This is the immuneACCESS table as TCRdb keeps it, with only in-frame sequences that have V and J called. A part of the clones is gone; compared with another copy, unresolved V genes explain less than half, and the rest is unexplained. The sample table holds under 200,000 clones, of which more than 70% were seen once. Around 4.9% of the sample belongs to the ten largest clones. The specimen sequenced was PBMCs. The receptors stem from a male donor in good health and CMV-seronegative.

The sample holds one count of this clone. The genes are TRBV5-8 and TRBJ1-4; 9 nucleotides agree with TRBD1. Trimming cost V 0 bases and J 10 bases; bases outside gene matches: 4. The germline V gene encodes CDR1 SGHTS and CDR2 YDEGEE. This CDR3 has 14 residues. CDR3 protein: CASSLEQGAGKLFF. As DNA, the CDR3 is TGTGCCAGCAGCTTGGAACAGGGGGCGGGAAAACTGTTTTTT.

This clone has only one observation. The V and J genes are TRBV7-2 and TRBJ2-3, with TRBD1 identical over 7 bases. J lost 0 bases, V lost 3 bases, and 3 bases had no gene match. Per germline, CDR1 SGHTA and CDR2 FQGNSA. The CDR3 length is 15 residues. The CDR3 coding sequence is TGTGCCAGCAGCTTGACAGGGAAGAGCACAGATACGCAGTATTTT. Protein: CASSLTGKSTDTQYF.

This clone was recorded once. V and J are TRBV7-9 and TRBJ1-4, with D hard to call. The CDR3 length is 13 residues. V lost 2 bases and J lost 8, with 9 bases in between. Looked up from germline, CDR1 is SEHNR and CDR2 is FQNEAQ (reference sequence). This chain's CDR3 is CASSLTDREKLFF. The CDR3 DNA reads TGTGCCAGCAGCTTAACAGATCGAGAAAAACTGTTTTTT.

The chain employs TRBV6-1 and TRBJ1-4; TRBD1 agrees at 8 bases. This CDR3 spans 14 amino acids. V gave up 8 bases and J gave up 8 bases; unmatched junction bases: 10. Germline values: CDR1 MNHNS, CDR2 SASEGT. The CDR3 nucleotides are TGTGCCAGCGCGGTTGGACAGGGAGGGGAAAAACTGTTTTTT. Encoded protein: CASAVGQGGEKLFF.

This rearrangement joins TRBV27 to TRBJ2-3, with 9 bases that match TRBD2. The germline V gene encodes CDR1 MNHEY and CDR2 SMNVEV (reference sequence). This CDR3 comprises 18 residues. V was clipped by 0 bases and J by 3 bases; unmatched bases: 10. The CDR3 spells CASSLSLVAGEGTDTQYF. In nucleotides, the CDR3 is TGTGCCAGCAGTTTATCATTGGTAGCGGGAGAAGGAACAGATACGCAGTATTTT.

This clone was recorded once. The chain recombines TRBV5-1 with TRBJ2-5; 8 nucleotides line up with TRBD1. The CDR3 contains 14 residues. After removal of 4 bases from V and 5 bases from J, the junction contained 7 bases not matched to a gene. Germline V gene lookup returns CDR1 SGHRS and CDR2 YFSETQ. The CDR3 region is CASSDQGAGETQYF. Here the CDR3 DNA reads TGCGCCAGCAGCGATCAGGGGGCCGGGGAGACCCAGTACTTC. Full variable domain (remainder filled in from reference TRBV5-1 and TRBJ2-5): KAGVTQTPRYLIKTRGQQVTLSCSPISGHRSVSWYQQTPGQGLQFLFEYFSETQRNKGNFPGRFSGRQFSNSRSEMNVSTLELGDSALYLCASSDQGAGETQYFGPGTRLLVL.

The gene calls are TRBV5-4 and TRBJ2-5; 8 nucleotides line up with TRBD2. The trim removed 4 bases at V and 4 bases at J, leaving 3 bases unmatched. The CDR3 has 13 amino acids. From germline, CDR1 is SGHNT and CDR2 YYREEE (reference sequence). The CDR3 is CASSHGGGETQYF. The CDR3 coding sequence is TGTGCCAGCAGCCACGGGGGGGGAGAGACCCAGTACTTC. The full variable domain, in which reference TRBV5-4 and TRBJ2-5 provide the parts outside the CDR3, is ETGVTQSPTHLIKTRGQQVTLRCSSQSGHNTVSWYQQALGQGPQFIFQYYREEENGRGNFPPRFSGLQFPNYSSELNVNALELDDSALYLCASSHGGGETQYFGPGTRLLVL.

A few counts support this clone. This chain connects TRBV5-1 to TRBJ1-1, with 7 bases matching TRBD1. Germline V gene lookup returns CDR1 SGHRS and CDR2 YFSETQ. The CDR3 is 12 amino acids. V was pared by 4 bases and J by 9 bases, with 6 bases of the junction left unmatched. CDR3 DNA: TGCGCCAGCAGCCCGGGGACAGTCCAAGCTTTCTTT. Amino acid sequence: CASSPGTVQAFF. Full variable domain (outside the CDR3, taken from reference TRBV5-1 and TRBJ1-1): KAGVTQTPRYLIKTRGQQVTLSCSPISGHRSVSWYQQTPGQGLQFLFEYFSETQRNKGNFPGRFSGRQFSNSRSEMNVSTLELGDSALYLCASSPGTVQAFFGQGTRLTVV.

This clone was counted once. This chain links TRBV5-1 with TRBJ2-3, with TRBD1 as a possible D gene (6 bases). The V gene's germline CDR1 is SGHRS and CDR2 YFSETQ. The V end lost 5 bases, the J end lost 6 bases, and 10 bases lay between the germline ends. There are 12 residues in the CDR3. The CDR3 sequence: CASSPDRDTQYF. For the CDR3, the DNA is TGCGCCAGCAGTCCAGACAGGGATACGCAGTATTTT.

The J gene is TRBJ2-5, the V gene TRBV11-2; D remains ambiguous. Germline V gene sequence: CDR1 SGHAT, CDR2 FQNNGV. V was trimmed by 0 bases and J by 7 bases, leaving 6 bases between them. The CDR3 has 12 amino acids. CDR3 sequence reads: CASSLEAWTQYF. The CDR3 DNA reads TGTGCCAGCAGCTTAGAAGCGTGGACCCAGTACTTC. Complete variable domain (other parts from reference TRBV11-2 and TRBJ2-5): EAGVAQSPRYKIIEKRQSVAFWCNPISGHATLYWYQQILGQGPKLLIQFQNNGVVDDSQLPKDRFSAERLKGVDSTLKIQPAKLEDSAVYLCASSLEAWTQYFGPGTRLLVL.

This chain links TRBV7-8 with TRBJ2-2; weak D call: TRBD1 (5 bases). The CDR3 runs to 17 residues. With 1 base removed from V and 5 bases from J, the gap between germline ends came to 17 bases. Germline CDR1 is SGHVS and CDR2 is FQNEAQ. CDR3 DNA: TGTGCCAGCAGCTTAGTTGGGGCCCTCTTGGGGACCGGGGAGCTGTTTTTT. The encoded protein is CASSLVGALLGTGELFF.

The rearrangement links TRBV2 to TRBJ1-2, with a possible D match to TRBD1 (5 bases). The V gene's germline CDR1 is SNHLY and CDR2 FYNNEI. CDR3 length equals 13 residues. V lost 1 base to trimming and J lost 4 bases, with 7 bases between them. This CDR3 is CASSEGQFYGYTF. CDR3 sequence (DNA): TGTGCCAGCAGTGAAGGACAGTTCTATGGCTACACCTTC.

The genes are TRBV19 and TRBJ2-3, with D perhaps TRBD2 (5 bases). CDR1 is LNHDA, CDR2 SQIVND, per germline (reference sequence). The CDR3 is 14 residues long. V shed 3 bases and J shed 4 bases, with 11 bases lying between them. CDR3 in amino acids: CASSMRGSADTQYF. The CDR3 nucleotides are TGTGCCAGTAGTATGCGAGGGTCGGCAGATACGCAGTATTTT.

The chain employs TRBV6-1 and TRBJ2-3, with D maybe TRBD2 (6 bases). Looked up from germline, CDR1 is MNHNS and CDR2 is SASEGT. CDR3 length: 13 amino acids. V lost 3 bases and J 15 bases, leaving 19 bases between the germline ends. CDR3 DNA: TGTGCCAGCAGTGAGATTCTCGGGAGATCGAGCTATTTT. It is translated as CASSEILGRSSYF.

The chain recombines TRBV12-5 with TRBJ2-1, with D hard to call. Trimming pared 3 bases from V and 3 bases from J, leaving 12 bases between. The CDR3 runs 15 residues. The germline V gene encodes CDR1 LGHNT and CDR2 FRNRAP. The CDR3 here is CASGLGESNYNEQFF. The DNA of the CDR3 is TGTGCTAGTGGTTTAGGAGAGTCAAACTACAATGAGCAGTTCTTC.

The chain carries TRBV7-8 and TRBJ1-5; D ambiguous. CDR1 is SGHVS, CDR2 FQNEAQ, per germline. The V end was cut by 5 bases, the J end by 6 bases, with 8 bases between. The CDR3 is 12 amino acids. The CDR3 spells CASSPYGQPQHF. The CDR3 nucleotides read TGTGCCAGCAGCCCCTACGGTCAGCCCCAGCATTTT.

The J gene is TRBJ2-5, the V gene TRBV13; D may be TRBD2 (5 bases). Looked up from germline, CDR1 is PRHDT and CDR2 is FYEKMQ (reference sequence). V was shortened by 5 bases and J by 1 base, with 11 bases between the two germline ends. CDR3 length: 14 amino acids. The CDR3 spells CASSQREGQETQYF. The CDR3 region has the DNA TGTGCCAGCAGCCAAAGAGAGGGCCAAGAGACCCAGTACTTC.

The chain uses TRBV9 and TRBJ2-7, with 7 bases matching TRBD2. The CDR3 runs 13 residues. V lost 7 bases and J lost 7; bases outside the gene matches: 11. Per germline, CDR1 SGDLS and CDR2 YYNGEE. CDR3 sequence (DNA): TGTGCCAGCGCCCGGGGAGGGGCTCGGGAGCAGTACTTC. As protein: CASARGGAREQYF.

This clone was seen only a few times. The CDR3 DNA sequence: TGTGCCAGCAGCTCCCAATCAGGGGGGTATGGCTACACCTTC. Its translation is CASSSQSGGYGYTF. V gene TRBV7-8 combines with J gene TRBJ1-2, with 7 positions matching TRBD1. This CDR3 comprises 14 residues. Germline trimming cut 4 bases from V and 5 bases from J; bases unmatched to any gene: 7. Per the germline V gene, CDR1 is SGHVS and CDR2 is FQNEAQ.

The chain has TRBV28 and TRBJ1-5; 9 bases agree with TRBD1. Trimming cost V 8 bases and J 5 bases; bases outside gene matches: 7. The V gene's germline CDR1 is MDHEN and CDR2 SYDVKM. This CDR3 comprises 14 residues. This CDR3 reads CASGGQGTYQPQHF. In nucleotides, the CDR3 is TGTGCCAGCGGTGGACAGGGGACATATCAGCCCCAGCATTTT.

This sequence joins TRBV30 and TRBJ2-5, with a possible D match to TRBD2 (5 bases). The germline V and J ends were trimmed by 5 bases and 2 bases, with 6 bases remaining between them. Germline lookup yields CDR1 GTSNPN and CDR2 SVGIG (reference sequence). The CDR3 consists of 11 residues. CDR3: CAWSGQETQYF. CDR3 nucleotides: TGTGCCTGGTCGGGACAAGAGACCCAGTACTTC.

The chain couples TRBV4-2 to TRBJ2-2; TRBD2 aligns across 9 bases. J was trimmed by 4 bases and V by 4 bases; bases with no gene match: 13. Germline V gene lookup returns CDR1 LGHNA and CDR2 YNFKEQ. The CDR3 totals 18 residues. The CDR3 is CASSPLRGGGPSTGELFF. DNA of the CDR3: TGTGCCAGCAGCCCCCTACGCGGGGGGGGCCCGAGCACCGGGGAGCTGTTTTTT.

The chain is built from TRBV11-3 and TRBJ2-5, with D tentatively TRBD1 (5 bases). Germline loops: CDR1 SGHNT, CDR2 YENEEA. The CDR3 contains 13 residues. V gave up 1 base and J gave up 5 bases, with 8 bases separating them. CDR3 residues: CASSLAGLETQYF. CDR3 in DNA: TGTGCCAGCAGCTTAGCAGGGCTCGAGACCCAGTACTTC.

The rearrangement links TRBV28 to TRBJ2-7, with 9 bases matching TRBD1. V lost 5 bases to trimming and J lost 6 bases; unmatched junction nucleotides: 5. Germline assignment: CDR1 MDHEN and CDR2 SYDVKM. This CDR3 comprises 13 residues. The CDR3 DNA follows: TGTGCCAGCAGTCCGGGACAGGGCCCCGAGCAGTACTTC. Its protein is CASSPGQGPEQYF. The full variable domain, in which reference TRBV28 and TRBJ2-7 provide the parts outside the CDR3, is DVKVTQSSRYLVKRTGEKVFLECVQDMDHENMFWYRQDPGLGLRLIYFSYDVKMKEKGDIPEGYSVSREKKERFSLILESASTNQTSMYLCASSPGQGPEQYFGPGTRLTVT.

This chain uses TRBV10-3 with TRBJ1-5; 8 bases map to TRBD1. V lost 7 bases and J lost 5; bases outside the gene matches: 4. CDR1 is ENHRY, CDR2 SYGVKD, per germline. The CDR3 runs 13 residues. This CDR3 is CAITAGGDQPQHF. The CDR3, as DNA: TGTGCCATCACAGCAGGGGGCGATCAGCCCCAGCATTTT.

The rearrangement joins TRBV5-4 to TRBJ2-5; 9 bases match TRBD1. The CDR3 is 14 amino acids. Germline lookup yields CDR1 SGHNT and CDR2 YYREEE (reference sequence). The trim removed 4 bases at V and 5 bases at J, leaving 6 bases unmatched. The CDR3 bases are TGTGCCAGCAGCCTCACAGGGGGCGAGGAGACCCAGTACTTC. As protein: CASSLTGGEETQYF.

This chain uses TRBV4-1 with TRBJ1-6; TRBD1 aligns across 11 bases. V was clipped by 4 bases and J by 9 bases; unmatched bases: 8. This CDR3 has 16 amino acids. Looked up from germline, CDR1 is MGHRA and CDR2 is YSYEKL. The CDR3 DNA sequence: TGCGCCAGCAGCCTGAGGACAGGGGGCGCTCCTTCACCCCTCCACTTT. This encodes CASSLRTGGAPSPLHF.

The chain combines TRBV19 with TRBJ2-1; TRBD2 matches 13 bases. Germline loops: CDR1 LNHDA, CDR2 SQIVND (reference sequence). The J segment lost 8 bases and the V segment lost 8 bases, leaving 6 bases of the junction unmatched. The CDR3 is 14 residues long. CDR3 sequence reads: CASRTSGSGDEQFF. Written as DNA, the CDR3 is TGTGCCAGTCGGACTAGCGGGAGTGGGGATGAGCAGTTCTTC.

The V call is TRBV19, the J call TRBJ2-1; D possibly corresponds to TRBD1 (6 bases). CDR3 length: 13 residues. Germline V gene sequence: CDR1 LNHDA, CDR2 SQIVND (reference sequence). Between the trimmed V and J ends, which lost 5 bases and 5 bases, there was a span of 10 bases. This CDR3 is CASSWTVDNEQFF. In nucleotides, the CDR3 is TGTGCCAGTAGTTGGACAGTGGACAATGAGCAGTTCTTC. The full variable domain, in which reference TRBV19 and TRBJ2-1 provide the parts outside the CDR3, is DGGITQSPKYLFRKEGQNVTLSCEQNLNHDAMYWYRQDPGQGLRLIYYSQIVNDFQKGDIAEGYSVSREKKESFPLTVTSAQKNPTAFYLCASSWTVDNEQFFGPGTRLTVL.

V usage is TRBV10-3 and J usage is TRBJ2-4, with D uncertain. With 11 bases removed from V and 7 bases from J, the gap between germline ends came to 12 bases. This CDR3 is built from 11 residues. Per the germline V gene, CDR1 is ENHRY and CDR2 is SYGVKD. CDR3: CASRGSNIQYF. The CDR3, as DNA: TGTGCCTCCAGAGGTAGCAACATTCAGTACTTC.

The chain combines TRBV5-6 with TRBJ2-5; 10 bases are shared with TRBD2. With V trimmed by 5 bases and J by 4 bases, 17 bases remained unmatched. The CDR3 loop spans 18 amino acids. CDR1 and CDR2 (germline): SGHDT, YYEEEE. The CDR3 loop is CASSLTVSSGRARETQYF. The CDR3 bases are TGTGCCAGCAGTTTGACTGTATCGAGCGGGAGGGCCAGAGAGACCCAGTACTTC.